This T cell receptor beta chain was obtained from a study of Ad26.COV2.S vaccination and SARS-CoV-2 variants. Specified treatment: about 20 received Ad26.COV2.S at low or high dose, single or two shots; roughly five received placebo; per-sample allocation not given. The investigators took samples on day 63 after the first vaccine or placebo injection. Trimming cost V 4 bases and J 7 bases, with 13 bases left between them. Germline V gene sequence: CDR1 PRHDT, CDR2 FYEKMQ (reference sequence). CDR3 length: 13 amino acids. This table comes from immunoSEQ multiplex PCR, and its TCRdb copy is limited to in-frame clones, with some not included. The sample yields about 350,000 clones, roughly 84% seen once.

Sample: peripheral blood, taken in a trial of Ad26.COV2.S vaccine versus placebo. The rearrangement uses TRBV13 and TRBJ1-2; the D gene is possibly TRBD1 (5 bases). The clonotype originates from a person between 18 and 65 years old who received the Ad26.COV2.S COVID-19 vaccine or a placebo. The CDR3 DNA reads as TGTGCCAGCAGCTCCCGGGACGCAGTTGGCTACACCTTC. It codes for CASSSRDAVGYTF.